A single sample gave rise to the 3 T cell receptor beta chains below, sequenced in a study of blood T cell repertoires in COVID-19. The assay was immunoSEQ multiplex PCR, and TCRdb's table has in-frame clones only and misses some. The sample has fewer than 250,000 clones, approximately 84% seen once; the top ten hold around 4%. The sample comprised peripheral blood. Receptors were obtained from a man aged 50-60 years with acute or convalescent COVID-19.

The table lists this clone with a count of one. The chain carries TRBV6-5 and TRBJ1-5; 7 bases are shared with TRBD1. CDR1 MNHEY and CDR2 SVGAGI come from the germline V gene. The CDR3 has 15 amino acids. V lost 6 bases, J lost 7 bases, and 12 bases stayed unmatched. The CDR3 reads CASRGGDRAGQPQHF. The CDR3 nucleotides are TGTGCCAGCAGGGGTGGTGACAGGGCCGGCCAGCCCCAGCATTTT.

The V gene is TRBV7-9, the J gene TRBJ2-3; 12 bases match TRBD2. J lost 4 bases, V lost 4 bases, and 3 bases had no gene match. The CDR3 spans 15 residues. The germline V gene encodes CDR1 SEHNR and CDR2 FQNEAQ (reference sequence). CDR3 sequence reads: CASSSLAGGADTQYF. Written as DNA, the CDR3 is TGTGCCAGCAGCTCACTAGCGGGGGGAGCAGATACGCAGTATTTT.

This chain uses TRBV5-1 with TRBJ2-7; 8 bases are shared with TRBD1. Germline lookup yields CDR1 SGHRS and CDR2 YFSETQ. CDR3 size: 15 residues. After removal of 4 bases from V and 4 bases from J, the junction contained 10 bases not matched to a gene. CDR3 nucleotide sequence: TGCGCCAGCAGCCCGACAGGACAGGGAATATACGAGCAGTACTTC. It yields the protein CASSPTGQGIYEQYF.